A selection of T cell receptor beta chains follows, all from one sample in a study of neurological immune-mediated disorders. TCRdb ran MiXCR on the 5' RACE reads and lists one entry per CDR3 protein. Of 15,000 to 25,000 distinct CDR3 sequences listed, 6% to 8% are singletons. Sequenced sample: CD8+ T cells from blood. These receptors originate from a woman in her 30s with HTLV-1-associated myelopathy (HAM/TSP). Each CDR3 is given with its conserved first and last residue. D genes are given only for firm matches. Some rows mark clone size as missing; the rest say once, few, many or name a class of expanded clone.

V gene: TRBV15; clone size: many; D gene: .; J gene: TRBJ1-4; CDR3 protein: CATSSRGRDEKLFF; CDR3 DNA: TGTGCCACCAGCAGCCGAGGCAGGGACGAAAAACTGTTTTTT
V gene: TRBV12-3/TRBV12-4; clone size: .; D gene: .; J gene: TRBJ1-4; CDR3 protein: CASSLKDHGKLFF; CDR3 DNA: TGTGCCAGCAGTCTTAAAGACCACGGAAAACTGTTTTTT
V gene: TRBV20-1; clone size: many; D gene: TRBD2; J gene: TRBJ2-1; CDR3 protein: CSARRSGTTGFFRDYNEQFF; CDR3 DNA: TGCAGTGCTAGGAGATCGGGGACTACCGGTTTTTTTAGGGACTACAATGAGCAGTTCTTC
V gene: TRBV5-1; clone size: many; D gene: TRBD1; J gene: TRBJ2-5; CDR3 protein: CASSLTQGVVETQYF; CDR3 DNA: TGCGCCAGCAGCTTGACACAGGGGGTGGTCGAGACCCAGTACTTC
V gene: TRBV7-8; clone size: many; D gene: .; J gene: TRBJ2-1; CDR3 protein: CASSPQTASYNEQFF; CDR3 DNA: TGTGCCAGCAGCCCCCAGACAGCCTCCTACAATGAGCAGTTCTTC
V gene: TRBV7-6; clone size: many; D gene: TRBD2; J gene: TRBJ2-1; CDR3 protein: CASSKTSGPYNEQFF; CDR3 DNA: TGTGCCAGCAGCAAGACTAGCGGCCCCTACAATGAGCAGTTCTTC
V gene: TRBV27; clone size: many; D gene: TRBD2; J gene: TRBJ2-1; CDR3 protein: CASFWLAGGPGEQFF; CDR3 DNA: TGTGCCAGTTTCTGGCTAGCGGGGGGGCCGGGTGAGCAGTTCTTC
V gene: TRBV15; clone size: many; D gene: .; J gene: TRBJ2-2; CDR3 protein: CATSRGQESGELFF; CDR3 DNA: TGTGCCACCAGCAGAGGCCAGGAGTCGGGGGAGCTGTTTTTT
V gene: TRBV19; clone size: many; D gene: .; J gene: TRBJ1-1; CDR3 protein: CASSILDNEFTEAFF; CDR3 DNA: TGTGCCAGTAGTATTCTTGACAACGAGTTCACTGAAGCTTTCTTT
V gene: TRBV28; clone size: many; D gene: TRBD1; J gene: TRBJ2-7; CDR3 protein: CASSPTGAYEQYF; CDR3 DNA: TGTGCCAGCAGTCCAACAGGGGCCTACGAGCAGTACTTC
V gene: TRBV4-1; clone size: many; D gene: TRBD2; J gene: TRBJ2-3; CDR3 protein: CASSQTSGGETTDTQYF; CDR3 DNA: TGCGCCAGCAGCCAAACCAGCGGGGGAGAAACCACAGATACGCAGTATTTT
V gene: TRBV25-1; clone size: many; D gene: .; J gene: TRBJ2-7; CDR3 protein: CASSPEGGYEQYF; CDR3 DNA: TGTGCCAGCAGTCCAGAGGGCGGCTACGAGCAGTACTTC
V gene: TRBV12-3/TRBV12-4; clone size: many; D gene: .; J gene: TRBJ2-7; CDR3 protein: CASSLGDISYEQYF; CDR3 DNA: TGTGCCAGCAGTTTAGGGGACATCTCCTACGAGCAGTACTTC
V gene: TRBV6-2/TRBV6-3; clone size: many; D gene: TRBD2; J gene: TRBJ2-3; CDR3 protein: CASTPSGGAADTQYF; CDR3 DNA: TGTGCCAGCACCCCTAGCGGGGGGGCCGCAGATACGCAGTATTTT
V gene: TRBV27; clone size: many; D gene: TRBD1; J gene: TRBJ1-1; CDR3 protein: CASSLSLPTGDWRTRRAFF; CDR3 DNA: TGTGCCAGCAGTTTATCTTTACCCACAGGGGATTGGAGAACACGTCGAGCTTTCTTT
V gene: TRBV29-1; clone size: many; D gene: .; J gene: TRBJ2-7; CDR3 protein: CSIFDNGHYEQYF; CDR3 DNA: TGCAGCATTTTCGACAACGGACACTACGAGCAGTACTTC
V gene: TRBV2; clone size: many; D gene: .; J gene: TRBJ1-4; CDR3 protein: CASRKRIFEKLFF; CDR3 DNA: TGTGCCAGCAGGAAGAGGATTTTTGAAAAACTGTTTTTT
V gene: TRBV10-3; clone size: once; D gene: .; J gene: TRBJ1-5; CDR3 protein: CDISGGKDQPQHF; CDR3 DNA: TGTGACATCAGTGGGGGGAAAGATCAGCCCCAGCATTTT
V gene: TRBV5-1; clone size: many; D gene: TRBD1; J gene: TRBJ1-2; CDR3 protein: CASSPQPGQGILYGYTF; CDR3 DNA: TGCGCCAGCAGCCCGCAGCCCGGACAGGGAATTCTCTATGGCTACACCTTC
V gene: TRBV13; clone size: many; D gene: TRBD1; J gene: TRBJ1-1; CDR3 protein: CASSSPGQRIVTEAFF; CDR3 DNA: TGTGCCAGCAGCTCCCCGGGACAGCGAATTGTCACTGAAGCTTTCTTT
V gene: TRBV6-5; clone size: many; D gene: TRBD1; J gene: TRBJ1-5; CDR3 protein: CAKIRDSESVLTQRYSNQPQHF; CDR3 DNA: TGTGCCAAAATCCGGGACAGCGAATCCGTACTAACACAGAGATATAGCAATCAGCCCCAGCATTTT
V gene: TRBV20-1; clone size: many; D gene: TRBD2; J gene: TRBJ2-3; CDR3 protein: CSAREGGEGLTDTQYF; CDR3 DNA: TGCAGTGCTAGAGAGGGGGGGGAGGGGCTCACAGATACGCAGTATTTT